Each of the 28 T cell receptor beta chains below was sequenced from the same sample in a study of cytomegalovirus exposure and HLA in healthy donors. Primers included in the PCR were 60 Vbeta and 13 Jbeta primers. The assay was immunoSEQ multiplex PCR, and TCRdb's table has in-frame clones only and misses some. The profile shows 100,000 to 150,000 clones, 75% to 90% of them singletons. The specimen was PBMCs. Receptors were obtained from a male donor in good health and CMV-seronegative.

CDR3 loop: CASSESIWGAEAFF. CDR3 DNA: TGTGCCAGCAGTGAATCCATCTGGGGAGCTGAAGCTTTCTTT. The V gene is TRBV6-1, the J gene TRBJ1-1; D is unclear. Trimming stripped 2 bases from V and 6 bases from J, with 13 bases between. The CDR3 spans 14 residues. The V gene's germline CDR1 is MNHNS and CDR2 SASEGT.

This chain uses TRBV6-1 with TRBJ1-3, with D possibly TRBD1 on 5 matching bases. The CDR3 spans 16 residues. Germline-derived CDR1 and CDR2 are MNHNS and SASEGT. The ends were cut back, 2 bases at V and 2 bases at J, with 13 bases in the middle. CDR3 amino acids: CASSESLGGAGNTIYF. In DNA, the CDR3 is TGTGCCAGCAGTGAAAGTTTGGGGGGTGCTGGAAACACCATATATTTT.

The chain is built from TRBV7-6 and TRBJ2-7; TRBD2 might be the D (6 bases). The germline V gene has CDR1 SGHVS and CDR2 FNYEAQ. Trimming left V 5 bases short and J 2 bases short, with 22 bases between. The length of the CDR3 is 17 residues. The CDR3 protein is CASSPRAGRGFAYEQYF. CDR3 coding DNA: TGTGCCAGCAGCCCCCGAGCCGGGCGGGGATTCGCCTACGAGCAGTACTTC.

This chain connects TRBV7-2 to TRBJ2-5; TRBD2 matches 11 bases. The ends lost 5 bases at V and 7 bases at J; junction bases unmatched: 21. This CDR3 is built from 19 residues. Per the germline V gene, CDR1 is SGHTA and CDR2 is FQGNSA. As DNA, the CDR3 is TGTGCCAGCAGCCGATTCCATCTAGCGGGGGGAACCCCAAAAGGGACCCAGTACTTC. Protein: CASSRFHLAGGTPKGTQYF.

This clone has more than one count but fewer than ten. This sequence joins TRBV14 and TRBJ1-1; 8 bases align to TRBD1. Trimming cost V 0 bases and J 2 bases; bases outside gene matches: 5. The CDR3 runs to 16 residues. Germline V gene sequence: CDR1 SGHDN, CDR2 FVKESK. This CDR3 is CASSQDLRGRNTEAFF. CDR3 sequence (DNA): TGTGCCAGCAGCCAAGATCTCAGGGGGCGCAACACTGAAGCTTTCTTT.

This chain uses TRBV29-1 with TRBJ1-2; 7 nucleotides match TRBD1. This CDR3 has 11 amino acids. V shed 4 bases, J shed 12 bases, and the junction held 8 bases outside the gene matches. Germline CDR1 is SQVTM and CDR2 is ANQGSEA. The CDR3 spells CSVGPGQINTF. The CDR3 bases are TGCAGCGTTGGACCGGGACAGATTAACACCTTC.

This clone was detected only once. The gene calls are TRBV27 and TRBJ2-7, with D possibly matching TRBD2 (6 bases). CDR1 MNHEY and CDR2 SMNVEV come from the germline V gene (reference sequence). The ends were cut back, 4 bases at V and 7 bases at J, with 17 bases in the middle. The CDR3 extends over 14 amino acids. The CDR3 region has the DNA TGTGCCAGCAGTTCCCCGGGACTGGGTAAAGAGCAGTACTTC. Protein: CASSSPGLGKEQYF.

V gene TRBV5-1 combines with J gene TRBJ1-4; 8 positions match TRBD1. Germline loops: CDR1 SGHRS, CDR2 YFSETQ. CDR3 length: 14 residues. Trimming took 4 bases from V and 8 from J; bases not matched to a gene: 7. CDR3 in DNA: TGCGCCAGCAGCCCCACAGGGGGAGGAGAAAAACTGTTTTTT. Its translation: CASSPTGGGEKLFF.

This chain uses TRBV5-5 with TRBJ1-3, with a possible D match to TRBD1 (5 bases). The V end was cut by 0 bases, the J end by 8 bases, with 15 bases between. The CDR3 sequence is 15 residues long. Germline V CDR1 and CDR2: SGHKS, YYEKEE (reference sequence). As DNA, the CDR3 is TGTGCCAGCAGCTTGGGGGGACTCGTGGGGGACACCATATATTTT. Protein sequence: CASSLGGLVGDTIYF.

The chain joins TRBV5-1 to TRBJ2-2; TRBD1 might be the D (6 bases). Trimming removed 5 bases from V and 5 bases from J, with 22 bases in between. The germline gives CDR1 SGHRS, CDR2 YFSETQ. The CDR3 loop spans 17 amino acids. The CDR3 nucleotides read TGCGCCAGCAGACCACGCTGGGACACCAAAGGAACCGGGGAGCTGTTTTTT. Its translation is CASRPRWDTKGTGELFF.

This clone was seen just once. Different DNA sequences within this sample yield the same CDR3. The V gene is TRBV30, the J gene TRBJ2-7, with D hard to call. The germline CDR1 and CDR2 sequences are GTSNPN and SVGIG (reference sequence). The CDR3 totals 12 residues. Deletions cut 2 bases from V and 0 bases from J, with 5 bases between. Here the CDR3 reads CAWSRSSYEQYF. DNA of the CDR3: TGTGCCTGGAGTAGGAGCTCCTACGAGCAGTACTTC.

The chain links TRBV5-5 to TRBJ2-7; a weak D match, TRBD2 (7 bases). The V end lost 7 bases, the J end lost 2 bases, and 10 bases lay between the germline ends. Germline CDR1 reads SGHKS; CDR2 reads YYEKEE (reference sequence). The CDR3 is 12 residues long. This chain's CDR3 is CASGRGTYEQYF. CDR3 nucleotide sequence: TGTGCCAGCGGGAGGGGGACCTACGAGCAGTACTTC.

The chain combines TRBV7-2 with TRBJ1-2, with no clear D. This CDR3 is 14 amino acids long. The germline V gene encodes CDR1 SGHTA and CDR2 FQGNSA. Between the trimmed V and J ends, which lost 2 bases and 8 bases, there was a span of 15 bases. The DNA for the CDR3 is TGTGCCAGCAGCTTATTATCCCCCAGTTGGGGCTACACCTTC. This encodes CASSLLSPSWGYTF.

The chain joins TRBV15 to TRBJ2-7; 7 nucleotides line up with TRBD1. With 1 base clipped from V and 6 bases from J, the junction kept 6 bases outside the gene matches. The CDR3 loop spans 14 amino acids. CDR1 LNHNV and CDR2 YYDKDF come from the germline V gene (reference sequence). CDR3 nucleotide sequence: TGTGCCACCAGCAGAGTAGGGGGCAATACCGAGCAGTACTTC. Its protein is CATSRVGGNTEQYF. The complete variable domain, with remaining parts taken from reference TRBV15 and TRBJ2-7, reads DAMVIQNPRYQVTQFGKPVTLSCSQTLNHNVMYWYQQKSSQAPKLLFHYYDKDFNNEADTPDNFQSRRPNTSFCFLDIRSPGLGDTAMYLCATSRVGGNTEQYFGPGTRLTVT.

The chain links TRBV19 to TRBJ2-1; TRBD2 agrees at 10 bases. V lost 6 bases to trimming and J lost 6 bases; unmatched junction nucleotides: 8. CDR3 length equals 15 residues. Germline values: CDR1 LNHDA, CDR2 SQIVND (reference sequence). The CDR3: CASRPKRGGGNEQFF. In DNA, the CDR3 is TGTGCCAGTAGGCCAAAGCGGGGGGGTGGCAATGAGCAGTTCTTC.

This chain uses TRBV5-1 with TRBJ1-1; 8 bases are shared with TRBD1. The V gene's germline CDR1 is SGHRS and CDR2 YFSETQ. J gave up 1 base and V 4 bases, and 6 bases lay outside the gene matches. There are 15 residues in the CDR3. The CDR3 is CASSVDRGQNTEAFF. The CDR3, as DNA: TGCGCCAGCAGCGTCGACAGGGGTCAGAACACTGAAGCTTTCTTT.

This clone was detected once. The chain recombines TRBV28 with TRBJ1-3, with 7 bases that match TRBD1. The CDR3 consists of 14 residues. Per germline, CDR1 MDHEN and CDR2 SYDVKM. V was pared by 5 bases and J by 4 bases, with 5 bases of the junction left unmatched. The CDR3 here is CASSNLGQGNTIYF. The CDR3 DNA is TGTGCCAGCAGTAATCTGGGACAGGGAAACACCATATATTTT.

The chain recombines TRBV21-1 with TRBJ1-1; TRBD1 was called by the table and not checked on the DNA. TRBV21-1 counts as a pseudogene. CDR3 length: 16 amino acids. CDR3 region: CASSKEGTDTNTEAFF. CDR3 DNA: TGTGCCAGCAGCAAAGAGGGGACAGATACGAACACTGAAGCTTTCTTT.

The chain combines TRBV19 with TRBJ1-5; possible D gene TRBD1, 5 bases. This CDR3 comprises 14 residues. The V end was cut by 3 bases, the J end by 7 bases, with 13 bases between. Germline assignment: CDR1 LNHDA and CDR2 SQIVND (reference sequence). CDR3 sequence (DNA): TGTGCCAGTAGTATCGGGGGAGAGGACCAGCCCCAGCATTTT. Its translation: CASSIGGEDQPQHF.

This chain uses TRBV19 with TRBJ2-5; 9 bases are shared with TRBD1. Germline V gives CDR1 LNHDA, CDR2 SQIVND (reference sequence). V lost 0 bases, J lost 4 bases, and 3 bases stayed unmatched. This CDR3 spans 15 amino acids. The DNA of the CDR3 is TGTGCCAGTAGTATAGAGGACAGGGGTTTAGAGACCCAGTACTTC. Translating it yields CASSIEDRGLETQYF.

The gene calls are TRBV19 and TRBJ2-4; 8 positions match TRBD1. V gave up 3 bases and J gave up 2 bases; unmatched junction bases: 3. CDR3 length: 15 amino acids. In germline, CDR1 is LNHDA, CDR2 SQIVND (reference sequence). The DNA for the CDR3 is TGTGCCAGTAGTATCACAGGGGGAACCAAAAACATTCAGTACTTC. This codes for CASSITGGTKNIQYF.

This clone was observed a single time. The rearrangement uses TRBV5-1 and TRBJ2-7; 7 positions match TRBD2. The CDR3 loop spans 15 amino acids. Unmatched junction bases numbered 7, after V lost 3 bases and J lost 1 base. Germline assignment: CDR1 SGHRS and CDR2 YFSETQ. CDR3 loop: CASSWGTILSYEQYF. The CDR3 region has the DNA TGCGCCAGCAGCTGGGGGACTATCTTGTCCTACGAGCAGTACTTC.

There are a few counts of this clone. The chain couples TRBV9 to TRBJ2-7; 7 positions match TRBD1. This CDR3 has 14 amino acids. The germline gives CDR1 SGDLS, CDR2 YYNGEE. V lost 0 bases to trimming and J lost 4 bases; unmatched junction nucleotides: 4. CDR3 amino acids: CASSVDARGYEQYF. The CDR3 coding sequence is TGTGCCAGCAGCGTAGATGCCAGGGGGTACGAGCAGTACTTC.

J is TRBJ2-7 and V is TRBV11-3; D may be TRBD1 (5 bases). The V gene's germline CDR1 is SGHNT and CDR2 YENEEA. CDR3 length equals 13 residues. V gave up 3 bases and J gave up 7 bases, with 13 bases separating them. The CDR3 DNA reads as TGTGCCAGCAGCTTCGAAGCTAGGGGAGAGCAGTACTTC. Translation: CASSFEARGEQYF.

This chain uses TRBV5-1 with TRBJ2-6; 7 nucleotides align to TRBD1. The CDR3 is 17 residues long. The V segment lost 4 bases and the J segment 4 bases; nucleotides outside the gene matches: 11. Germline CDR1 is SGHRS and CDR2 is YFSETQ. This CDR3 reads CASSPLDRATGANVLTF. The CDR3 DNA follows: TGCGCCAGCAGCCCACTCGACAGGGCTACCGGGGCCAACGTCCTGACTTTC.

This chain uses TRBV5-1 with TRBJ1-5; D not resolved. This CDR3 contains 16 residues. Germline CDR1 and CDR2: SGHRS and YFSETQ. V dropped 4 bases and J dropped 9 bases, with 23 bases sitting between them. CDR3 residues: CASSPGVGSTFGPQHF. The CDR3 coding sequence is TGCGCCAGCAGCCCGGGAGTTGGCTCGACCTTCGGGCCCCAGCATTTT. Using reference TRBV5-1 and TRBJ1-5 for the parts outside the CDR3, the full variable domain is KAGVTQTPRYLIKTRGQQVTLSCSPISGHRSVSWYQQTPGQGLQFLFEYFSETQRNKGNFPGRFSGRQFSNSRSEMNVSTLELGDSALYLCASSPGVGSTFGPQHFGDGTRLSIL.

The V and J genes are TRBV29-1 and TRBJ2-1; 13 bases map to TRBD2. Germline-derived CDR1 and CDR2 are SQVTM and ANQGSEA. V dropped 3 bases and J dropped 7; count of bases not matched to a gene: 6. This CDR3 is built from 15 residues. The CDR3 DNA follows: TGCAGCGTTGATAGGACTAGCGGGAGACGTAATGAGCAGTTCTTC. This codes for CSVDRTSGRRNEQFF.

The DNA for the CDR3 is TGTGCCACCAGCAGAGGGGACATGACCGGTGAAGCTTTCTTT. Translating gives CATSRGDMTGEAFF. The chain couples TRBV15 to TRBJ1-1, with D maybe TRBD1 (6 bases). The CDR3 contains 14 residues. V was shortened by 1 base and J by 7 bases, with 13 bases between the two germline ends. Germline CDR1 reads LNHNV; CDR2 reads YYDKDF (reference sequence).